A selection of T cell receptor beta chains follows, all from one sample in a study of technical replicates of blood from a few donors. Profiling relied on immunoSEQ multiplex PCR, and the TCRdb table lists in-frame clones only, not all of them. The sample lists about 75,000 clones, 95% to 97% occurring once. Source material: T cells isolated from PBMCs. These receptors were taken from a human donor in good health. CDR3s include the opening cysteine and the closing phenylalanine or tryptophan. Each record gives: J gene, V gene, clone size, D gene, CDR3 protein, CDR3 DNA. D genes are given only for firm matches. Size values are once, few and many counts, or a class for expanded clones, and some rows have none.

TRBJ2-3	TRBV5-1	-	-	CASSPWRGGTLTDTQYF	TGCGCCAGCAGCCCTTGGCGCGGTGGGACACTCACAGATACGCAGTATTTT
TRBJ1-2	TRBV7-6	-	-	CASSPRVASMDGYTF	TGTGCCAGCAGCCCCCGCGTCGCGTCCATGGATGGCTACACCTTC
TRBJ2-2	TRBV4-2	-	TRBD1	CASSQGSRGQGGELFF	TGTGCCAGCAGCCAAGGATCCAGGGGGCAGGGCGGGGAGCTGTTTTTT
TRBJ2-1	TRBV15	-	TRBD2	CATSRTSGGYNEQFF	TGTGCCACCAGCAGAACTAGCGGGGGATACAATGAGCAGTTCTTC
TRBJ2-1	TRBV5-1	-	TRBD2	CASSLRSTSGSSSYNEQFF	TGCGCCAGCAGCTTGCGTTCGACTAGCGGGAGTAGCTCCTACAATGAGCAGTTCTTC
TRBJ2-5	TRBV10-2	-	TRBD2	CASTAGGGGETQYF	TGCGCCAGCACTGCGGGGGGTGGCGGAGAGACCCAGTACTTC
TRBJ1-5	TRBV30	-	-	CAWGGAGRQPQHF	TGTGCCTGGGGTGGGGCGGGACGCCAGCCCCAGCATTTT
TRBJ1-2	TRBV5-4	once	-	CASSPPGDYGYTF	TGTGCCAGCAGTCCTCCGGGGGACTATGGCTACACCTTC
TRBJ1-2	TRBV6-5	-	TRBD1	CASRPGTGYGYTF	TGTGCCAGCAGGCCCGGGACAGGGTATGGCTACACCTTC
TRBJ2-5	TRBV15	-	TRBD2	CATSRAWASGTRETQYF	TGTGCCACCAGCAGAGCATGGGCTAGCGGGACCCGAGAGACCCAGTACTTC
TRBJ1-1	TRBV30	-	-	CAWSVPVTEAFF	TGTGCCTGGAGTGTACCGGTCACTGAAGCTTTCTTT
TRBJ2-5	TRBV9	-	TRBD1	CASSVADRGRETQYF	TGTGCCAGCAGCGTAGCGGACAGGGGTCGGGAGACCCAGTACTTC
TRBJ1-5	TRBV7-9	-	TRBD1	CASSLNEDRGGQPQHF	TGTGCCAGCAGCTTAAATGAGGACAGGGGTGGTCAGCCCCAGCATTTT
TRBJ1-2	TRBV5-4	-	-	CASSLTGTANYGYTF	TGTGCCAGCAGCTTGACCGGGACTGCTAACTATGGCTACACCTTC
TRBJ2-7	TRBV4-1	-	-	CASSQFPGLSYEQYF	TGCGCCAGCAGCCAATTCCCGGGACTGAGCTACGAGCAGTACTTC
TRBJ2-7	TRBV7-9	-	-	CASSLAGGIDEQYF	TGTGCCAGCAGCTTAGCAGGGGGAATCGACGAGCAGTACTTC
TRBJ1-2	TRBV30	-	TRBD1	CAYDRGDYGYTF	TGTGCCTACGACAGGGGTGACTATGGCTACACCTTC
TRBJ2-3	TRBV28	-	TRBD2	CASSPGTSGSGTDTQYF	TGTGCCAGCAGTCCCGGGACTAGCGGGAGCGGCACAGATACGCAGTATTTT
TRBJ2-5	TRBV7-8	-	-	CASSRTGGGKTQYF	TGTGCCAGCAGCCGTACCGGGGGAGGAAAGACCCAGTACTTC
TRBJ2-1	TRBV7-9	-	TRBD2	CASEREVRDEQFF	TGTGCCAGCGAACGGGAGGTGCGGGATGAGCAGTTCTTC
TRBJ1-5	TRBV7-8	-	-	CASSLHPDTYSNQPQHF	TGTGCCAGCAGTTTACATCCGGACACCTATAGCAATCAGCCCCAGCATTTT
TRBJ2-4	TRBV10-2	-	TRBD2	CASSESRGGRNIQYF	TGCGCCAGCAGTGAGTCGCGGGGGGGGAGAAACATTCAGTACTTC
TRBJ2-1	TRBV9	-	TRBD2	CASRSSGSYNEQFF	TGTGCCAGCAGATCTAGCGGCTCCTACAATGAGCAGTTCTTC
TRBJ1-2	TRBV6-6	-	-	CASTQTPWGGNGYTF	TGTGCCAGCACCCAAACTCCCTGGGGGGGCAATGGCTACACCTTC
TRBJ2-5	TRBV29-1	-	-	CSVVRKARRETQYF	TGCAGCGTTGTGCGGAAAGCGCGACGAGAGACCCAGTACTTC
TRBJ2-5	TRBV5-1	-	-	CASSLSKFRVSQETQYF	TGCGCCAGCAGCCTAAGCAAATTCAGGGTCTCCCAAGAGACCCAGTACTTC
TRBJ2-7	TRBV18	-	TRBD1	CASSPDRVNFVLYEQYF	TGTGCCAGCTCACCGGACAGGGTCAACTTCGTCCTCTACGAGCAGTACTTC
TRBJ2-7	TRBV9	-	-	CASSVASGNYEQYF	TGTGCCAGCAGCGTAGCGTCGGGGAATTACGAGCAGTACTTC
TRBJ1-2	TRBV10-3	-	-	CAIMAENYGYTF	TGTGCCATCATGGCGGAGAACTATGGCTACACCTTC
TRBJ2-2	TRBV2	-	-	CASSEVFRNTGELFF	TGTGCCAGCAGTGAAGTGTTCCGTAACACCGGGGAGCTGTTTTTT
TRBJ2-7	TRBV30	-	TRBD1	CAWTQGAISYEQYF	TGTGCCTGGACTCAGGGGGCAATCTCCTACGAGCAGTACTTC
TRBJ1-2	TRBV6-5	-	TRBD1	CASSLQGYGYTF	TGTGCCAGCAGTTTACAGGGGTATGGCTACACCTTC
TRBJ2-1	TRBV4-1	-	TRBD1	CASSQRTGSDNEQFF	TGCGCCAGCAGCCAACGGACAGGGTCAGACAATGAGCAGTTCTTC
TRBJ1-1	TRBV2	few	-	CARGNTAEAFF	TGTGCCAGAGGTAACACAGCTGAAGCTTTCTTT
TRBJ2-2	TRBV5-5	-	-	CASSPPGGRNTGELFF	TGTGCCAGCAGCCCCCCCGGGGGGCGGAACACCGGGGAGCTGTTTTTT
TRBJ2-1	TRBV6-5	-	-	CATTTDYNEQFF	TGTGCCACAACGACAGATTACAATGAGCAGTTCTTC
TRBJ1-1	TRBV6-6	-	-	CASRVSRLNTEAFF	TGTGCCAGCAGGGTTAGTCGGTTGAACACTGAAGCTTTCTTT
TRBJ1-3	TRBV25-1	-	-	CASSELEPGAGNTIYF	TGTGCCAGCAGTGAGCTAGAACCGGGGGCTGGAAACACCATATATTTT
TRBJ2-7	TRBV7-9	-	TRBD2	CASSLPEREFDEQYF	TGTGCCAGCAGCTTACCGGAGCGGGAGTTCGACGAGCAGTACTTC
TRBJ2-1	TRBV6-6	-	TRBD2	CATSETSGINEQFF	TGTGCCACCTCCGAGACTAGCGGGATCAATGAGCAGTTCTTC
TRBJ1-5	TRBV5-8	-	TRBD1	CASSKGRGQGHNQPQHF	TGTGCCAGCAGTAAAGGTCGGGGACAGGGACACAATCAGCCCCAGCATTTT
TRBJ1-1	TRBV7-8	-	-	CASSLTSLNTEAFF	TGTGCCAGCAGCTTAACCAGTCTGAACACTGAAGCTTTCTTT
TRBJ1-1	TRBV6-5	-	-	CASSYSGGGVDTEAFF	TGTGCCAGCAGTTACAGCGGGGGGGGCGTAGACACTGAAGCTTTCTTT
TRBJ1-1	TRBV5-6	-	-	CASSRGGRLFEAFF	TGTGCCAGCAGCCGGGGGGGGCGGCTCTTTGAAGCTTTCTTT
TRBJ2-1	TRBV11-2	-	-	CASSRQLRDEQFF	TGTGCCAGCAGCAGACAGCTGCGCGATGAGCAGTTCTTC
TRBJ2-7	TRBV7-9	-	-	CASSRDSAVDEQYF	TGTGCCAGCAGCCGCGACAGTGCGGTCGACGAGCAGTACTTC